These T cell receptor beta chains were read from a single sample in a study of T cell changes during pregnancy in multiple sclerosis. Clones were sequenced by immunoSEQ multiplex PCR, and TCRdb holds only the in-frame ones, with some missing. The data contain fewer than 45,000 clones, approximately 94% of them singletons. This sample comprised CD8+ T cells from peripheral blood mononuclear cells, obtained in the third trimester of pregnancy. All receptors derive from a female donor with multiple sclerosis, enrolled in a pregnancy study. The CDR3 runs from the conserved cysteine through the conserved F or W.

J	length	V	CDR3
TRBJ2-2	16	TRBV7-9	CASSPKMTGNGGELFF
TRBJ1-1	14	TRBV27	CASSLWRVGTEAFF
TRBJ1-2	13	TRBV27	CASSLSTGGGYTF
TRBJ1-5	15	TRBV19	CASSRDRGGNQPQHF
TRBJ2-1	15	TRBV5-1	CASSLETSVHNEQFF
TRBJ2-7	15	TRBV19	CASSTDRGSSYEQYF
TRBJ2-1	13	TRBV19	CASSVAGESEQFF
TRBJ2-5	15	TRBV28	CASSFRVGGRETQYF
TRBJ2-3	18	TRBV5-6	CASSWGGQGEGGTDTQYF
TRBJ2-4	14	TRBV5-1	CASSWTSGMDIQYF
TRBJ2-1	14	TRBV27	CASSLSRLYNEQFF
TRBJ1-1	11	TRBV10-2	CASSSNTEAFF
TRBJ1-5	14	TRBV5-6	CASSPGTGAQPQHF